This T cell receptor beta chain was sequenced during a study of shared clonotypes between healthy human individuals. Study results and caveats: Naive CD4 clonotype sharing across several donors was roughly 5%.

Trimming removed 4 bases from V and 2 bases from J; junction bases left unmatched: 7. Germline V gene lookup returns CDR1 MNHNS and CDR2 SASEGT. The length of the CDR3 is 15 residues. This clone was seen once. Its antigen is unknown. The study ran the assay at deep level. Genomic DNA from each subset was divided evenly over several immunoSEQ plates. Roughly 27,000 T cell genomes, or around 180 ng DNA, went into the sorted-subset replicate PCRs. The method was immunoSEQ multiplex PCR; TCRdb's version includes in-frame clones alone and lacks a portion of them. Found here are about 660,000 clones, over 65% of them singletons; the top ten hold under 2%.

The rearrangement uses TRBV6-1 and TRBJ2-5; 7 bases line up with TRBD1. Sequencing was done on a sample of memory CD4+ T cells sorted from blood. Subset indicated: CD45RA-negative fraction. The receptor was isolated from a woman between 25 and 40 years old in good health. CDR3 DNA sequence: TGTGCCAGCAGTGCCTGGACAGGCGCTCAAGAGACCCAGTACTTC. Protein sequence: CASSAWTGAQETQYF.